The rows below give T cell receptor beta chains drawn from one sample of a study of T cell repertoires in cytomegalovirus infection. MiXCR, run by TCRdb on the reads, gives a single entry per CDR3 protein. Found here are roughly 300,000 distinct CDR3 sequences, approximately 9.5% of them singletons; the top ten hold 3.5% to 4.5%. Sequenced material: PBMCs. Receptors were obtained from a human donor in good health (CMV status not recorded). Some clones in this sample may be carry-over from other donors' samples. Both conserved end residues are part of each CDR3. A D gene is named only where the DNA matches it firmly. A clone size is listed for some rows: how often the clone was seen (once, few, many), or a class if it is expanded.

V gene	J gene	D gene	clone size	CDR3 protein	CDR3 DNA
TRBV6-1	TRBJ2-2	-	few	CASTTGGFTGELFF	TGTGCCAGCACCACGGGCGGGTTCACCGGGGAGCTGTTTTTT
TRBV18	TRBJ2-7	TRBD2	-	CASSSLRLAGPVDEQYF	TGTGCCAGCTCAAGCCTCCGACTAGCGGGGCCCGTGGACGAGCAGTACTTC
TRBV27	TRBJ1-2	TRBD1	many	CASSSGQGDYGYTF	TGTGCCAGCAGTTCAGGACAGGGGGACTATGGCTACACCTTC
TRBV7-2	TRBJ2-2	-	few	CASSSDSGELFF	TGTGCCAGCAGCTCGGACAGCGGGGAGCTGTTTTTT
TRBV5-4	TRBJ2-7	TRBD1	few	CASSPGTVEQYF	TGTGCCAGCAGCCCCGGGACAGTTGAGCAGTACTTC
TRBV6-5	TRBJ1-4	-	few	CASSRRGAVREKLFF	TGTGCCAGCAGTAGACGGGGCGCCGTTCGAGAAAAACTGTTTTTT
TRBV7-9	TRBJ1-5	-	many	CASSSQGPQHF	TGTGCCAGCAGCTCCCAAGGGCCCCAGCATTTT
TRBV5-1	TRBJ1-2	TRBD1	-	CASSPQGAGSYTF	TGCGCCAGCAGCCCCCAGGGGGCGGGAAGCTACACCTTC
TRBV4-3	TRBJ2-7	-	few	CASSPKSDLNYEQYF	TGCGCCAGCAGCCCCAAATCTGACCTTAACTACGAGCAGTACTTC
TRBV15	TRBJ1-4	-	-	CATSRAGARDEKLFF	TGTGCCACCAGCAGGGCGGGAGCGCGGGATGAAAAACTGTTTTTT
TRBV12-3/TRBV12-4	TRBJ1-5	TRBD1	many	CASSFFIGTGGTGQPQHF	TGTGCCAGCAGTTTCTTTATCGGGACAGGGGGGACCGGGCAGCCCCAGCATTTT
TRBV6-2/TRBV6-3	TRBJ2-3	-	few	CASRNRAPDTQYF	TGTGCCAGCAGAAACAGGGCCCCAGATACGCAGTATTTT
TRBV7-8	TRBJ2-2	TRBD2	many	CASRLSGRARVTGELFF	TGTGCCAGCAGACTTAGCGGGAGGGCCCGGGTTACCGGGGAGCTGTTTTTT
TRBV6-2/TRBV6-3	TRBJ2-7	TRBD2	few	CASSYLAGSYEQYF	TGTGCCAGCAGTTACTTAGCGGGAAGCTACGAGCAGTACTTC
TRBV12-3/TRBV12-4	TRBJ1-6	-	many	CASSSTSSSPLHF	TGTGCCAGCAGTTCGACGTCAAGTTCACCCCTCCACTTT
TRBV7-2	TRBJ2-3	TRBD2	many	CASSPRLAGGQDTQYF	TGTGCCAGCAGCCCAAGACTAGCGGGGGGACAAGATACGCAGTATTTT
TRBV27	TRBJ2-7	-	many	CASSLLPGYEQYF	TGTGCCAGCAGTCTCCTACCTGGCTACGAGCAGTACTTC
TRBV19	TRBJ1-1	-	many	CASSTRTIYTEAFF	TGTGCCAGTAGTACCCGGACAATTTACACTGAAGCTTTCTTT
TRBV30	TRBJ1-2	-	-	CAWSVTRGFGGYTF	TGTGCCTGGAGTGTGACACGGGGATTCGGCGGCTACACCTTC
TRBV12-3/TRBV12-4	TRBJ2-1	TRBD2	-	CASSFYSVSGRENEQFF	TGTGCCAGCAGTTTCTACAGTGTTAGCGGGAGGGAAAATGAGCAGTTCTTC
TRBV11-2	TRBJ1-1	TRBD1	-	CASSPRGGGRANTEAFF	TGTGCCAGCAGCCCTAGGGGAGGGGGCAGAGCTAACACTGAAGCTTTCTTT
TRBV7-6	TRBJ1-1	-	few	CASSPPRNTEAFF	TGTGCCAGCTCCCCTCCCCGGAACACTGAAGCTTTCTTT
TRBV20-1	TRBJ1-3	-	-	CSARDPRGGNTIYF	TGCAGTGCCAGGGACCCTCGAGGGGGAAACACCATATATTTT
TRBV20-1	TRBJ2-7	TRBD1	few	CSASPPPGTGFYEQYF	TGCAGTGCTAGTCCCCCCCCCGGGACAGGGTTCTACGAGCAGTACTTC
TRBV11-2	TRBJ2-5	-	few	CASSLDQPSLEETQYF	TGTGCCAGCAGCTTAGATCAGCCTAGTCTGGAGGAGACCCAGTACTTC
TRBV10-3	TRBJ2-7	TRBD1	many	CAISLSGTGLYEQYF	TGTGCCATCAGTCTCTCCGGGACAGGACTCTACGAGCAGTACTTC
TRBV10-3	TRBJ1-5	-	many	CAISWDSNQPQHF	TGTGCCATCAGTTGGGACAGCAATCAGCCCCAGCATTTT
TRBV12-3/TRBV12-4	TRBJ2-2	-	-	CASTPGSDTGELFF	TGTGCCAGCACGCCGGGGTCCGACACCGGGGAGCTGTTTTTT
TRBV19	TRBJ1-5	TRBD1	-	CASSSGGTLNQPQHF	TGTGCCAGTAGCTCAGGGGGGACCCTCAATCAGCCCCAGCATTTT
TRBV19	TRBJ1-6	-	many	CASSIGRLNSPLHF	TGTGCCAGTAGTATCGGCAGACTAAATTCACCCCTCCACTTT
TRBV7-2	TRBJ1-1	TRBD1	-	CASSSSLRQGENTEAFF	TGTGCCAGCAGCTCATCCCTTCGACAGGGGGAGAACACTGAAGCTTTCTTT
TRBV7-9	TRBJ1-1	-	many	CASSGGGTEAFF	TGTGCCAGCTCCGGGGGGGGCACTGAAGCTTTCTTT
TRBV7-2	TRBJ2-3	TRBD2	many	CASSPGGGGSTDTQYF	TGTGCCAGCAGCCCTGGGGGCGGGGGGAGCACAGATACGCAGTATTTT
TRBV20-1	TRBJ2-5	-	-	CSAPPGGRQETQYF	TGCAGTGCCCCCCCGGGCGGAAGGCAAGAGACCCAGTACTTC
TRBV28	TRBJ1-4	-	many	CASIHGGSEKLFF	TGTGCCAGCATCCACGGAGGAAGCGAAAAACTGTTTTTT
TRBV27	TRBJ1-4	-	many	CASSLSGLANEKLFF	TGTGCCAGCAGTTTGTCAGGGTTAGCTAATGAAAAACTGTTTTTT
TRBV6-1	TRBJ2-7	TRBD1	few	CANKDRGRSEQYF	TGTGCCAACAAGGACAGGGGTCGCTCGGAGCAGTACTTC
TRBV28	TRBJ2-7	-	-	CASRMRTALYEQYF	TGTGCCAGCAGAATGAGGACAGCCCTCTACGAGCAGTACTTC
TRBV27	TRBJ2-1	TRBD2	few	CASNSRGLAGGAYNEQFF	TGTGCCAGCAACTCCCGGGGACTAGCGGGGGGGGCCTACAATGAGCAGTTCTTC
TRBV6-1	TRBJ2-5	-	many	CASSRDFPLETQYF	TGTGCCAGCAGTCGGGACTTCCCTTTAGAGACCCAGTACTTC
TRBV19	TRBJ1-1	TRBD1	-	CASKQGFLTEAFF	TGTGCCAGTAAACAGGGGTTTCTGACTGAAGCTTTCTTT
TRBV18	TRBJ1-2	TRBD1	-	CASSPRTGESGYTF	TGTGCCAGCTCACCTAGGACAGGGGAGAGTGGCTACACCTTC